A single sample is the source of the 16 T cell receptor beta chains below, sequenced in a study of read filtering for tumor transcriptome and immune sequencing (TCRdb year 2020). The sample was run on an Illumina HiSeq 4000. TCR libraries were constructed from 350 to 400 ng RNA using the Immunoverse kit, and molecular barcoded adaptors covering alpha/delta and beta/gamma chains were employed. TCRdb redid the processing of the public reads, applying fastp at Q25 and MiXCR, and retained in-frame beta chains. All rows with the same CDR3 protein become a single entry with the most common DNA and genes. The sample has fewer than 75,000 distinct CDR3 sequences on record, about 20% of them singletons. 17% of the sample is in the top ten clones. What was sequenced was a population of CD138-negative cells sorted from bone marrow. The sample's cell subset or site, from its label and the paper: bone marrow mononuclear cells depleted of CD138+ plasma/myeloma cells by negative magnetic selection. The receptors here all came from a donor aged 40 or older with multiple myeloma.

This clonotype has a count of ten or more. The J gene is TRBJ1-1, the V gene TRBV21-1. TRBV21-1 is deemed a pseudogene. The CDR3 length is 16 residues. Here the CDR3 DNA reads TGTGCCAGCAGCCCTGAGAGGAGGGGAGTGTGGACTGAAGCTTTCTTT. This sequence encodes CASSPERRGVWTEAFF.

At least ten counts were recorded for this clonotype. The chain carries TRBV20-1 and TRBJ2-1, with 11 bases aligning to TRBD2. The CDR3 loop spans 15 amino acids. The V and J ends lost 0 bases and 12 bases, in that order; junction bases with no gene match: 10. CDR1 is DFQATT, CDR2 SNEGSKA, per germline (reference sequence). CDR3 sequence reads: CSARDQASGGLRQFF. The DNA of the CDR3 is TGCAGTGCTAGAGATCAAGCTAGCGGGGGGTTAAGGCAGTTCTTC.

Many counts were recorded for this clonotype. This chain's CDR3 is CASTPDRAGELFF. The CDR3 coding sequence is TGCGCCAGCACCCCGGACCGAGCCGGGGAGCTGTTTTTT. The genes are TRBV10-1 and TRBJ2-2; D is unresolved. Germline assignment: CDR1 WNHNN and CDR2 SYGVQD (reference sequence). The germline V and J ends were trimmed by 7 bases and 6 bases, with 12 bases remaining between them. This CDR3 is built from 13 residues.

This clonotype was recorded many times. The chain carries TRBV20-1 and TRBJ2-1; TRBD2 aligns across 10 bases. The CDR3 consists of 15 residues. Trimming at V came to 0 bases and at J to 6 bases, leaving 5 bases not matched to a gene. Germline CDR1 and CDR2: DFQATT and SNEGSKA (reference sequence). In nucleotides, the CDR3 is TGCAGTGCTAGAGATTGGAGCGGGAGGGCCAATGAGCAGTTCTTC. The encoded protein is CSARDWSGRANEQFF.

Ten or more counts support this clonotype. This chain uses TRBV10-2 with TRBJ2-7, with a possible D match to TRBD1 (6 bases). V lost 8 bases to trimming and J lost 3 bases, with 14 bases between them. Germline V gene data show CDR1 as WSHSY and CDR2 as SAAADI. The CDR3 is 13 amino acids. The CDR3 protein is CASLRDTNYEQYF. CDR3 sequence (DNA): TGCGCCAGCCTCCGGGACACCAACTACGAGCAGTACTTC.

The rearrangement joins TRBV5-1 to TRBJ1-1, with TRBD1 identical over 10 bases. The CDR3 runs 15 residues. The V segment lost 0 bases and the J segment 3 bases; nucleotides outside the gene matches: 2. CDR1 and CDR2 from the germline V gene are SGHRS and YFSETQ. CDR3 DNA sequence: TGCGCCAGCAGCTTGGGACAGGGGGCCGACACTGAAGCTTTCTTT. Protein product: CASSLGQGADTEAFF.

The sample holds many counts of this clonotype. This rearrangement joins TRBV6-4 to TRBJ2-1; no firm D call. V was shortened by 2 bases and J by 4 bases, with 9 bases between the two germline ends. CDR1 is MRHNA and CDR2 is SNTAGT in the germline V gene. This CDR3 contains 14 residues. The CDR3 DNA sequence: TGTGCCAGCAGTGACGGTAGGGCGTACAATGAGCAGTTCTTC. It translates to CASSDGRAYNEQFF.

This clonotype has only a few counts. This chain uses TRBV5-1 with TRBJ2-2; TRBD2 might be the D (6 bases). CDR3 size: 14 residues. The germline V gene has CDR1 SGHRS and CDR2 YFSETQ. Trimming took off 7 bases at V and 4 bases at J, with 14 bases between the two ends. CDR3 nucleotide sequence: TGCGCCAGCTCCGGGACTGCGAGCACCGGGGAGCTGTTTTTT. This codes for CASSGTASTGELFF.

In DNA form, the CDR3 reads TGTGCCAGCAGCCAAGGACCTACAGGAGTTAATCAGCCCCAGCATTTT. Residues: CASSQGPTGVNQPQHF. The rearrangement joins TRBV6-6 to TRBJ1-5; tentatively, D is TRBD1 (5 bases). V was cut by 6 bases and J by 4 bases, with 19 bases left in between. Germline V CDR1 and CDR2: MNHNY, SVGAGI (reference sequence). CDR3 size: 16 residues.

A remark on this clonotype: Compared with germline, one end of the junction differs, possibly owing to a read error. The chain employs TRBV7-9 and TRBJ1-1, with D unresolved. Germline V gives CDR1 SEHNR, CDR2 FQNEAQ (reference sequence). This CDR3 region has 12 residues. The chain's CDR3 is CASSPVGPEAFF. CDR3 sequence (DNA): TGTGCTAGCAGCCCCGTTGGACCTGAAGCTTTCTTT.

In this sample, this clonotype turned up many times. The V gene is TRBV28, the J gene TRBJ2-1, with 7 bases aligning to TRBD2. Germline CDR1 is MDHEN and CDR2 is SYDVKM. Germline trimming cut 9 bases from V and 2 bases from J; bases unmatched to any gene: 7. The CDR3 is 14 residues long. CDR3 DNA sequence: TGTGCCAGTATCAGCGGGACTACCTACAATGAGCAGTTCTTC. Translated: CASISGTTYNEQFF.

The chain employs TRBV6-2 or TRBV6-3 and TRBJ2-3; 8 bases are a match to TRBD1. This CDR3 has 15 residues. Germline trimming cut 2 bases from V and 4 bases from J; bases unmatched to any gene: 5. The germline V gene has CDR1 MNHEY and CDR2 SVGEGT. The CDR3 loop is CASSYEDRESDTQYF. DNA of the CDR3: TGTGCCAGCAGTTACGAGGACAGGGAATCAGATACGCAGTATTTT.

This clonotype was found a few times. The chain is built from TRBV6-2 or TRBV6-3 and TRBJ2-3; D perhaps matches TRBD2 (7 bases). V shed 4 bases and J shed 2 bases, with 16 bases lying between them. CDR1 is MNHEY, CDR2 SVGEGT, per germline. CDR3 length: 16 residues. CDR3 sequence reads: CASSSTLRGPTDTQYF. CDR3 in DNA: TGTGCCAGCAGTTCCACCTTGCGGGGGCCCACAGATACGCAGTATTTT.

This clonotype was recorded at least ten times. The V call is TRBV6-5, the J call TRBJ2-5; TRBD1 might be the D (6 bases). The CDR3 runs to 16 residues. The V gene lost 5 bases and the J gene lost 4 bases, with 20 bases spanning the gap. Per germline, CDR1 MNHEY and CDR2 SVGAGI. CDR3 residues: CASSALTGGGLETQYF. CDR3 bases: TGTGCCAGCAGTGCCCTGACAGGAGGAGGCTTAGAGACCCAGTACTTC.

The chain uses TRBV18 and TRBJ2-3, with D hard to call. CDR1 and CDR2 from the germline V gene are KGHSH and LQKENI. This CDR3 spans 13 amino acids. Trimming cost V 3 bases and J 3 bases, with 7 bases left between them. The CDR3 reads CASSPQSTDTQYF. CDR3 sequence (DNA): TGTGCCAGCTCACCGCAGAGTACAGATACGCAGTATTTT.

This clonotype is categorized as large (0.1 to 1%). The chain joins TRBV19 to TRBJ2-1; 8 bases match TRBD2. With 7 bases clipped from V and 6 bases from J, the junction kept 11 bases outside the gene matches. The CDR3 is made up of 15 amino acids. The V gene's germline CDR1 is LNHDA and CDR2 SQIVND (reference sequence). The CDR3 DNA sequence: TGTGCCAGTATCGGCGGGACTAGAAAGAGCAATGAGCAGTTCTTC. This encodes CASIGGTRKSNEQFF. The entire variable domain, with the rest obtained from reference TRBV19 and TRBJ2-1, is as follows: DGGITQSPKYLFRKEGQNVTLSCEQNLNHDAMYWYRQDPGQGLRLIYYSQIVNDFQKGDIAEGYSVSREKKESFPLTVTSAQKNPTAFYLCASIGGTRKSNEQFFGPGTRLTVL.